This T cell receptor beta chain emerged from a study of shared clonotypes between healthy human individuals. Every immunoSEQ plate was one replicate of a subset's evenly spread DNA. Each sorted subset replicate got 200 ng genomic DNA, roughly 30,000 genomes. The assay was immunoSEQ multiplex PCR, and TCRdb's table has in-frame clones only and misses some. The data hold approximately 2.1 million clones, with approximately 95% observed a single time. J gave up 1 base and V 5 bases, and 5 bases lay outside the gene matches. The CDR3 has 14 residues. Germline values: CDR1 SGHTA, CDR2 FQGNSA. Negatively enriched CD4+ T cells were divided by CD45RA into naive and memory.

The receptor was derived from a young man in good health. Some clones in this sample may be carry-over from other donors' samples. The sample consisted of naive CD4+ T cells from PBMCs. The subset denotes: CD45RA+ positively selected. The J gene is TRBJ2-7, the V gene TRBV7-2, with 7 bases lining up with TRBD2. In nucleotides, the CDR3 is TGTGCCAGCAGCCCGTGGCGGGAGTCCTACGAGCAGTACTTC. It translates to CASSPWRESYEQYF.